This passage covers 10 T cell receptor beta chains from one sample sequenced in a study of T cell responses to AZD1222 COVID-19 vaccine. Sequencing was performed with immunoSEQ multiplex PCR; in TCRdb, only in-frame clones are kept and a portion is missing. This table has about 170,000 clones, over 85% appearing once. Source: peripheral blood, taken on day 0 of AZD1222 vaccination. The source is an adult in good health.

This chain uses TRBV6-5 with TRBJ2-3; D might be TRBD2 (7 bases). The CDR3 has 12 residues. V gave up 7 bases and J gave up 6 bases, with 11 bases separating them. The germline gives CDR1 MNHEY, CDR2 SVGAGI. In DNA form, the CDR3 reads TGTGCCAGCAAGGGGGGGCGGGATACGCAGTATTTT. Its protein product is CASKGGRDTQYF.

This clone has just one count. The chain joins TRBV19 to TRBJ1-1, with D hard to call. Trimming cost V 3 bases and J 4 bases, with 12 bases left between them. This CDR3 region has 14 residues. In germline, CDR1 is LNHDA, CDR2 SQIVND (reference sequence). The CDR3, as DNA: TGTGCCAGTAGTATCTCCGCCGCAGTCACTGAAGCTTTCTTT. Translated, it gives CASSISAAVTEAFF.

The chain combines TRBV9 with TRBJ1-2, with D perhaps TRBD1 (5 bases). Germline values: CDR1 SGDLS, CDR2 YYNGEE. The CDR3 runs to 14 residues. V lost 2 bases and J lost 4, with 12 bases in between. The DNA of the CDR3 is TGTGCCAGCAGCGTCACCGGGACGGCCTATGGCTACACCTTC. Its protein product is CASSVTGTAYGYTF.

CDR3 sequence (DNA): TGTGCCTGGAGGGGTACGTGGCTGAACACTGAAGCTTTCTTT. Encoded protein: CAWRGTWLNTEAFF. This sequence joins TRBV30 and TRBJ1-1; D remains unclear. The CDR3 has 14 residues. Germline loops: CDR1 GTSNPN, CDR2 SVGIG (reference sequence). The germline V and J ends were trimmed by 3 bases and 0 bases, with 11 bases remaining between them.

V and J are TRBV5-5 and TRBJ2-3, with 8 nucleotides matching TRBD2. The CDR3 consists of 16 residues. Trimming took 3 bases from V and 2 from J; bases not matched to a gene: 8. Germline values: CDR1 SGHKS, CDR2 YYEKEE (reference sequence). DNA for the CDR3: TGTGCCAGCAGCTCCGGGGGGGTCCGGCCCACAGATACGCAGTATTTT. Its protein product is CASSSGGVRPTDTQYF.

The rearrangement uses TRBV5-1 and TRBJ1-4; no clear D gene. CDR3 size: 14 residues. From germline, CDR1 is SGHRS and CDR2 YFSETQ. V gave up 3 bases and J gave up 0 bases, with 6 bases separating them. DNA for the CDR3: TGCGCCAGCAGCTACAAAGCAACTAATGAAAAACTGTTTTTT. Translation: CASSYKATNEKLFF. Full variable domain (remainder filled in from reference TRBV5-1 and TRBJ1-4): KAGVTQTPRYLIKTRGQQVTLSCSPISGHRSVSWYQQTPGQGLQFLFEYFSETQRNKGNFPGRFSGRQFSNSRSEMNVSTLELGDSALYLCASSYKATNEKLFFGSGTQLSVL.

The CDR3 loop reads CASSPVLEGKPQHF. The DNA of the CDR3 is TGTGCCAGCTCACCGGTTTTAGAGGGGAAGCCCCAGCATTTT. The V gene is TRBV18, the J gene TRBJ1-5; D might be TRBD1 (5 bases). CDR1 and CDR2 from the germline V gene are KGHSH and LQKENI. This CDR3 is 14 amino acids long. V was trimmed by 3 bases and J by 8 bases, leaving 14 bases between them.

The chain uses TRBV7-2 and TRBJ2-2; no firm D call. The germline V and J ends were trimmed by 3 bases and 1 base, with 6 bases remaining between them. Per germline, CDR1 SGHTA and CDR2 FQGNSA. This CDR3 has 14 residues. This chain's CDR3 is CASSLGKNTGELFF. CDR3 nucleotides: TGTGCCAGCAGCTTGGGGAAGAACACCGGGGAGCTGTTTTTT.

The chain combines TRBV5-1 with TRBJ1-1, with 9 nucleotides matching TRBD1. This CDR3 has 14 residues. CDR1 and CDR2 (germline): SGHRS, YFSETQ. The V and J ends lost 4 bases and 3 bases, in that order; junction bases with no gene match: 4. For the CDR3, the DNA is TGCGCCAGCAGCGGGACAGGGAAGGACACTGAAGCTTTCTTT. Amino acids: CASSGTGKDTEAFF.

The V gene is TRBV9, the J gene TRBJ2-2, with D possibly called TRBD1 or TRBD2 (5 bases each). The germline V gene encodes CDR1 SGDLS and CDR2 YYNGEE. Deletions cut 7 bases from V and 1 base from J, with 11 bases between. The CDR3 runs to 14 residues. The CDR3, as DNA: TGTGCCAGCGCCGGGACCTTGAACACCGGGGAGCTGTTTTTT. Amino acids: CASAGTLNTGELFF.